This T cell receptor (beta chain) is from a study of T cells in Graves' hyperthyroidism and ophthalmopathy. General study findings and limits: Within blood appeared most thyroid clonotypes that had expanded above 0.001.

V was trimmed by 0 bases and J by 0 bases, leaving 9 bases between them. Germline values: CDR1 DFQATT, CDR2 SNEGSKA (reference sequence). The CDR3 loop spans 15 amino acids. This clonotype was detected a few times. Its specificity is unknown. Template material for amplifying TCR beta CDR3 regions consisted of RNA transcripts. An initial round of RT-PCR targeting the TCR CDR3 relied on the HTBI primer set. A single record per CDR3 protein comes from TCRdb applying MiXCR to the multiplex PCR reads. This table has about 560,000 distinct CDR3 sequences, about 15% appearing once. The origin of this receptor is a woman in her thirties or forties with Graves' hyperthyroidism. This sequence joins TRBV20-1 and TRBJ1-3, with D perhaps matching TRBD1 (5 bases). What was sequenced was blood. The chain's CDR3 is CSARDGQGSGNTIYF. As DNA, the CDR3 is TGCAGTGCTAGAGATGGGCAGGGCTCTGGAAACACCATATATTTT.